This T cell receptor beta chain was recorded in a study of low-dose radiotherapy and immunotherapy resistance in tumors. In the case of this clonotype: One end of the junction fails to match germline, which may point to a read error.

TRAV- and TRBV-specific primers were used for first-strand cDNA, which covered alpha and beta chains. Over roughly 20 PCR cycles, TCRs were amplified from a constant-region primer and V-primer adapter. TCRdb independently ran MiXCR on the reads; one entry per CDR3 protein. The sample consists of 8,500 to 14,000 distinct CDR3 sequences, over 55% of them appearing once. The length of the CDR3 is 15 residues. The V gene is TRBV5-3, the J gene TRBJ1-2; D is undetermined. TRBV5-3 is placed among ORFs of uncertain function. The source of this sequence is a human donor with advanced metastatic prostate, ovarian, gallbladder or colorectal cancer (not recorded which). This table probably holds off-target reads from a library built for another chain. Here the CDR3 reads CASSLEEGLNYGYTF. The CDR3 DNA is TGTGCCAGCAGCTTGGAAGAAGGGTTGAACTATGGCTACACCTTC.